This T cell receptor (beta chain) was profiled in a study of T-cell memory formation after mild COVID-19 (dated by TCRdb to the early 2020s). Regarding the research as a whole: Most TCR sequence clusters were specific to one of the two donors. Two young, previously healthy adult volunteers made up the cohort, one male and one female. T-cell clones expanding and contracting after mild COVID-19 in two donors were tracked by longitudinal TCRalpha and TCRbeta repertoire sequencing.

PBMCs were isolated by Ficoll-Paque density gradient centrifugation. On this clonotype itself: Its binding antigen is unknown. The record has no base qualities; no much larger clone is one base away.

Sequencer: Illumina NovaSeq 6000. TCRalpha and TCRbeta cDNA libraries were constructed by 5'RACE with constant-segment primers, with sample barcodes and unique molecular identifiers being introduced. Trizol reagent was used to extract RNA from every sample. The libraries were amplified in two PCR steps, and the second step added a second sample barcode and Illumina TruSeq adapters. Sequencing of libraries was performed on an Illumina NovaSeq with 2 x 150 bp paired-end reads. The authors' pipeline ran thus. The reads were demultiplexed and collapsed into UMI-guided consensus sequences using migec v1.2.7. Using mixcr v2.1.11, UMI consensuses were aligned to TRA and TRB V and J templates and then assembled into clonotypes. Clonotypes were classified as expanded or contracted when called significant by both edgeR and NoisET, with noise models trained on biological replicates. For edgeR calls, a false discovery rate-adjusted p below 0.01 and a log2 fold-change threshold of 1 were applied. As an exploratory analysis of dynamics, max-normalized trajectories of the 1000 most abundant clonotypes were examined with PCA combined with hierarchical clustering. Separately sequenced CD4+ and CD8+ repertoires were used to assign a CD4 or CD8 phenotype to each responding clone. TCRdb took the public reads, trimmed them with fastp at Q25, ran MiXCR for clone calling and kept in-frame beta chains. Every CDR3 protein is listed once, alongside the most common genes and DNA of its rows. The V and J calls here are based on TCRdb, not the publication. This sample comprises 90,000 to 120,000 distinct CDR3 sequences, approximately 14% of them detected only once. The ten top clones hold less than 40% of the sample.

Overall study results and their limits: Only a couple of mild cases were covered by the study, and larger cohorts that include severe cases with pre-infection samples were considered necessary. SARS-CoV-2 specificity was not confirmed for the second-wave clones peaking on day 37. Clones that contracted from day 15 to 85 showed balanced CD4/CD8 phenotypes, whereas a second wave of clones that expanded from day 15 to 37 leaned towards CD4+. Some responding clones were found in pre-infection memory, which suggests that pre-existing cross-reactive memory T cells took part in the SARS-CoV-2 response. Contracting CD4+ clones were located mainly in the CM and EM memory subsets, whereas CD8+ clones were found to be enriched in EMRA.

Relative to germline, V is missing 5 bases and J is missing 0 bases, with 7 bases of the junction outside any gene match. The CDR3 holds 16 amino acids from the cysteine to the phenylalanine. The only DNA kept is the CDR3, 48 bases in frame from the first base. Looking up the germline V gene (reference sequence) yields CDR1 SEHNR and CDR2 FQNEAQ. The chain is made from TRBV7-9 and TRBJ2-1; the junction holds 7 bases that match TRBD1. The sample consisted of PBMCs or a T cell subset sorted from them (not recorded which). The source of this sequence is a man aged 18-30 years who had mild COVID-19 (a few samples of this study predate the infection). The sample titles of this study are shuffled in the database, so cell type and time point are left out; the donor was told from shared clones. The sequenced DNA is TGTGCCAGCAGCCCCCGACAGGGAAGCTCCTACAATGAGCAGTTCTTC. The encoded protein is CASSPRQGSSYNEQFF.